This passage covers 5 T cell receptor beta chains from one sample sequenced in a study of beta chain features in type 1 diabetes. Findings and caveats of the study: All four CD4+ subsets of Type 1 diabetes patients contained TCRB CDR3s that were moderately but significantly shorter.

Their antigens are not known. Expressed TCRB transcripts were sequenced because the isolated RNA had all been reverse transcribed beforehand. Assay: immunoSEQ multiplex PCR; the TCRdb copy retains only in-frame clones and omits some. This repertoire shows under 350,000 clones, 13% to 15% found once; its top ten account for roughly 0.018%. Sample: naive CD4+ T cells from blood. Receptors originate from a man aged 25 to 40 with type 1 diabetes.

This clone has more than one count but fewer than ten. Here the CDR3 DNA reads TGTGCCAGCAGTGAATACAGGAGCTCTGGGGCCAACGTCCTGACTTTC. Translation: CASSEYRSSGANVLTF. The chain links TRBV27 to TRBJ2-6; D might be TRBD1 (5 bases). Trimming took 5 bases from V and 0 from J, leaving 11 bases between them. CDR1 is MNHEY, CDR2 SMNVEV, per germline (reference sequence). CDR3 length: 16 amino acids.

This chain uses TRBV7-8 with TRBJ2-7; a possible D gene is TRBD1 (5 bases). This CDR3 is 13 amino acids long. V lost 3 bases and J lost 4, with 10 bases in between. Per the germline V gene, CDR1 is SGHVS and CDR2 is FQNEAQ. The CDR3, as DNA: TGTGCCAGCAGCTTGCAGGGTGGGTACGAGCAGTACTTC. Amino acid sequence: CASSLQGGYEQYF. Based on the CDR3 plus reference TRBV7-8 and TRBJ2-7, the full variable domain is GAGVSQSPRYKVAKRGQDVALRCDPISGHVSLFWYQQALGQGPEFLTYFQNEAQLDKSGLPSDRFFAERPEGSVSTLKIQRTQQEDSAVYLCASSLQGGYEQYFGPGTRLTVT.

Only a few counts were recorded for this clone. The J gene is TRBJ1-5, the V gene TRBV30; TRBD1 agrees at 9 bases. Germline V gives CDR1 GTSNPN, CDR2 SVGIG (reference sequence). The CDR3 has 15 amino acids. The trim removed 3 bases at V and 6 bases at J, leaving 9 bases unmatched. Here the CDR3 DNA reads TGTGCCTGGAGCCGTGACAGGGGGGCCGGTCAGCCCCAGCATTTT. Translated: CAWSRDRGAGQPQHF. The whole variable domain, remainder taken from reference TRBV30 and TRBJ1-5, is SQTIHQWPATLVQPVGSPLSLECTVEGTSNPNLYWYRQAAGRGLQLLFYSVGIGQISSEVPQNLSASRPQDRQFILSSKKLLLSDSGFYLCAWSRDRGAGQPQHFGDGTRLSIL.

The chain couples TRBV7-2 to TRBJ2-7; no clear D gene. The CDR3 loop spans 12 amino acids. Germline V gene data show CDR1 as SGHTA and CDR2 as FQGNSA. Trimming pared 5 bases from V and 3 bases from J, leaving 8 bases between. The CDR3, as DNA: TGTGCCAGCAGCCCCTTTAGCTACGAGCAGTACTTC. It is translated as CASSPFSYEQYF.

The gene calls are TRBV28 and TRBJ2-2, with D tentatively TRBD2 (6 bases). The germline V gene has CDR1 MDHEN and CDR2 SYDVKM. The CDR3 loop spans 13 amino acids. Trimming took off 6 bases at V and 6 bases at J, with 11 bases between the two ends. The CDR3 loop is CASSLGGPGELFF. The CDR3 DNA is TGTGCCAGCAGCCTGGGAGGTCCCGGGGAGCTGTTTTTT.